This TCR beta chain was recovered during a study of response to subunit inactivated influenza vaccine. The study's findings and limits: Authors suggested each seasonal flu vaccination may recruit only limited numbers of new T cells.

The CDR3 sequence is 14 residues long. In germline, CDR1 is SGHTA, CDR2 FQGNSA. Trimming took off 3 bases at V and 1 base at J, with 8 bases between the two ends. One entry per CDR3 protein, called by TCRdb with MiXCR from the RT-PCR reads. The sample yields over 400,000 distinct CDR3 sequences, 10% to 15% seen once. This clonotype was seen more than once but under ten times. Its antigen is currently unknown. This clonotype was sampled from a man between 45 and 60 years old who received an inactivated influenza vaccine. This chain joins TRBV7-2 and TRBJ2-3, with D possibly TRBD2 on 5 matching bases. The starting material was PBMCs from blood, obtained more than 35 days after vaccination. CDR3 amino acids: CASSFLARTDTQYF. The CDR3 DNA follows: TGTGCCAGCAGCTTCTTAGCGCGCACAGATACGCAGTATTTT.